This TCR beta chain was captured in a study of CD4+ T cells in melanoma. Overall study results and limits: A reported correlation linked neoantigen-specific CD4+ T cells to CD8+, macrophage and B cell function. In melanoma, neoantigen-specific CD4+ T cells reportedly differed in differentiation state.

V lost 2 bases and J 2 bases, leaving 1 base between the germline ends. Germline CDR1 is LNHNV and CDR2 is YYDKDF (reference sequence). The CDR3 has 12 amino acids. Measured with immunoSEQ multiplex PCR; TCRdb has only the in-frame clones, and not every one. The sample includes some 110,000 clones, around 93% of them seen just once. Concerning this clone: Its matching antigen is unknown.

The sequence was obtained from a human donor with melanoma. J is TRBJ2-1 and V is TRBV15; D gene uncertain. The sequenced material came from peripheral blood. The CDR3 is CATSRPYNEQFF. CDR3 bases: TGTGCCACCAGCAGACCCTACAATGAGCAGTTCTTC.